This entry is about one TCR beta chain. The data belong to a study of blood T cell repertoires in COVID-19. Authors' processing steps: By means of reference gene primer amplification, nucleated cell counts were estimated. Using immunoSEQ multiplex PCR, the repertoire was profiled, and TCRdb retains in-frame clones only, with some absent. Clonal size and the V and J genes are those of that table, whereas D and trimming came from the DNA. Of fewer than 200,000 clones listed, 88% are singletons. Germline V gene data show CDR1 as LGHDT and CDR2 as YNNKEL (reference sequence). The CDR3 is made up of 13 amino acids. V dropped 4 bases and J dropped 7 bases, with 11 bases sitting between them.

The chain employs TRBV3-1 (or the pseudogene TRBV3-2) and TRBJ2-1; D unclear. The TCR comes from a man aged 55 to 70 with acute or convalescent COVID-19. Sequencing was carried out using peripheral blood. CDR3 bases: TGTGCCAGCAGCCTCCGACTGGAGAATGAGCAGTTCTTC. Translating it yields CASSLRLENEQFF.